The clone carrying this TCR beta chain has at least ten counts. Per the germline V gene, CDR1 is ENHRY and CDR2 is SYGVKD. The CDR3 totals 12 residues. Trimming removed 5 bases at V and 2 bases at J, with 7 bases between. The data were obtained in a study of regulatory T cells in long-lasting Graves disease. Through Arm-PCR of CDR3 regions and iRepertoire HTBI primers, TCR beta libraries were built. Original methodology: Identification across samples found 62 TRBV and roughly 13 TRBJ segments. A single record per CDR3 protein comes from TCRdb applying MiXCR to the multiplex PCR reads. What appears here as the V and J calls and clone size reflects TCRdb's work, not the paper's. The data show hundreds of thousands of distinct CDR3 sequences, around 32% seen once. Time point noted: persistent/refractory GD, antithyroid drugs over 5 years with positive TRAb. Construction of the TCR library relied on RNA isolated from PBMCs. Guidelines of the American Thyroid Association were used to diagnose Graves' disease.

The J gene is TRBJ2-7, the V gene TRBV10-3, with D uncertain. The clonotype comes from a female donor with Graves disease. The sequencing used peripheral blood mononuclear cells (PBMCs), collected when the disease was refractory, from a patient treated with antithyroid drugs. The CDR3 coding sequence is TGTGCCATCAGTACGGACGCCTACGAGCAGTACTTC. It encodes CAISTDAYEQYF.